Detailed here is one T cell receptor beta chain. Sequence at one end of the junction differs from germline and may be a read error. The data were obtained in a study of sequential checkpoint blockade in melanoma. In the study overall: Arm A got nivolumab then ipilimumab; arm B the reverse, 1:1. Maintenance nivolumab came after either treatment sequence.

Documented treatment: randomized to nivolumab then ipilimumab (arm A) or the reverse (arm B). None of the patients previously received DNA-damaging chemotherapy. From thawed PBMCs, live CD3+CD8+ cells negative for CD19 and CD56 were sorted. The CDR3 sequence is 13 residues long. The germline gives CDR1 MNHEY, CDR2 SMNVEV (reference sequence). The data were produced by immunoSEQ multiplex PCR, yet TCRdb's version contains in-frame clones alone and is incomplete. The data show fewer than 45,000 clones, 86% seen once. The chain recombines TRBV27 with TRBJ2-7; TRBD1 might be the D (5 bases). Sequenced here: CD8+ T cells sorted from blood (inferred from file names), sampled from a patient given nivolumab and ipilimumab in sequence. The TCR comes from a human donor with melanoma. CDR3 region: CASSLGPHYEQHF. Here the CDR3 DNA reads TGTGCCAGCAGTTTGGGGCCGCACTACGAGCAGCACTTC.